One sample yielded the 8 T cell receptor beta chains listed below, sequenced in a study of blood T cell repertoires in COVID-19 (dated by TCRdb to 2019 to 2021). Library preparation was by the immunoSEQ multiplex PCR assay. Sourced from immuneACCESS, this table was stored by TCRdb with only in-frame sequences that have V and J called. A share of the clones is absent; for the studies checked, an unresolved V gene accounts for under half, and the remainder has no known explanation. Recorded for this sample are about 250,000 clones; 88% of them occurred a single time. 0.99% of the sample is taken by the ten largest. Material: peripheral blood. These receptors all come from a woman aged 35 to 49 who had recovered from COVID-19.

The J gene is TRBJ2-1, the V gene TRBV19; TRBD1 aligns across 9 bases. The CDR3 loop spans 16 amino acids. After removal of 6 bases from V and 1 base from J, the junction contained 7 bases not matched to a gene. Germline loops: CDR1 LNHDA, CDR2 SQIVND (reference sequence). The CDR3 spells CASSPRQGVSYNEQFF. The CDR3 DNA is TGTGCCAGTAGCCCCAGACAGGGGGTATCCTACAATGAGCAGTTCTTC.

CDR3 region: CASQRDLGELFF. DNA for the CDR3: TGTGCTAGTCAGAGGGACTTGGGGGAGCTGTTTTTT. The chain couples TRBV12-5 to TRBJ2-2; a weak D match, TRBD2 (6 bases). The V end was cut by 8 bases, the J end by 8 bases, with 12 bases between. The CDR3 is 12 residues long. CDR1 is LGHNT, CDR2 FRNRAP, per germline. The full variable domain, completed using reference TRBV12-5 and TRBJ2-2, is DARVTQTPRHKVTEMGQEVTMRCQPILGHNTVFWYRQTMMQGLELLAYFRNRAPLDDSGMPKDRFSAEMPDATLATLKIQPSEPRDSAVYFCASQRDLGELFFGEGSRLTVL.

This sequence joins TRBV18 and TRBJ1-1; 7 bases align to TRBD1. The CDR3 spans 15 residues. The germline gives CDR1 KGHSH, CDR2 LQKENI. Germline trimming cut 5 bases from V and 2 bases from J; bases unmatched to any gene: 8. The CDR3 nucleotides read TGTGCCAGCTCATCGGCGGGACAGTCCAACACTGAAGCTTTCTTT. Translated: CASSSAGQSNTEAFF.

V usage is TRBV7-6 and J usage is TRBJ2-1; TRBD2 might be the D (6 bases). Trimming took off 4 bases at V and 0 bases at J, with 13 bases between the two ends. Germline assignment: CDR1 SGHVS and CDR2 FNYEAQ. The CDR3 has 16 residues. CDR3: CASSSLGRGSYNEQFF. In DNA form, the CDR3 reads TGTGCCAGCAGCTCCCTAGGGCGGGGCTCCTACAATGAGCAGTTCTTC.

The V call is TRBV7-6, the J call TRBJ1-4; tentatively, D is TRBD1 (6 bases). Deletions cut 2 bases from V and 0 bases from J, with 10 bases between. The CDR3 extends over 16 amino acids. Germline V gene sequence: CDR1 SGHVS, CDR2 FNYEAQ. The CDR3 DNA is TGTGCCAGCAGCTTATCCCCAGGGGCAACTAATGAAAAACTGTTTTTT. As protein: CASSLSPGATNEKLFF. Based on the CDR3 plus reference TRBV7-6 and TRBJ1-4, the full variable domain is GAGVSQSPRYKVTKRGQDVALRCDPISGHVSLYWYRQALGQGPEFLTYFNYEAQQDKSGLPNDRFSAERPEGSISTLTIQRTEQRDSAMYRCASSLSPGATNEKLFFGSGTQLSVL.

V usage is TRBV27 and J usage is TRBJ1-2; 8 nucleotides line up with TRBD1. CDR3 length: 15 amino acids. Germline CDR1 is MNHEY and CDR2 is SMNVEV (reference sequence). V shed 4 bases, J shed 0 bases, and the junction held 4 bases outside the gene matches. The DNA for the CDR3 is TGTGCCAGCAGTTACGGACAGGGAACTAACTATGGCTACACCTTC. It codes for CASSYGQGTNYGYTF.

The chain employs TRBV4-1 and TRBJ2-7; D gene uncertain. CDR1 and CDR2 from the germline V gene are MGHRA and YSYEKL. V was shortened by 2 bases and J by 4 bases, with 9 bases between the two germline ends. The length of the CDR3 is 13 residues. The CDR3 region is CASSQPPQYEQYF. Written as DNA, the CDR3 is TGCGCCAGCAGCCAACCCCCACAATACGAGCAGTACTTC.

The chain employs TRBV5-5 and TRBJ2-1; TRBD1 aligns across 8 bases. This CDR3 region has 14 residues. Germline V gene sequence: CDR1 SGHKS, CDR2 YYEKEE (reference sequence). With V trimmed by 3 bases and J by 4 bases, 3 bases remained unmatched. CDR3 nucleotides: TGTGCCAGCAGCTCCGGACAGGGATACAATGAGCAGTTCTTC. Protein product: CASSSGQGYNEQFF. The variable domain in full, completed from reference TRBV5-5 and TRBJ2-1, reads DAGVTQSPTHLIKTRGQQVTLRCSPISGHKSVSWYQQVLGQGPQFIFQYYEKEERGRGNFPDRFSARQFPNYSSELNVNALLLGDSALYLCASSSGQGYNEQFFGPGTRLTVL.